This T cell receptor beta chain was identified in a study of response to subunit inactivated influenza vaccine (dated by TCRdb to 2017 to 2018). Notes on the research overall: Deep quantitative T cell receptor repertoire profiling was used in the study to track responses to a trivalent subunit inactivated influenza vaccine. On the study overall, not on this receptor specifically: The authors proposed that each seasonal influenza vaccination may bring in only a limited number of new T cells.

In this sample, this clonotype turned up a few times. No antigen is known for it. The input lacks base qualities; no much larger clone sits a single base away. From the germline V gene (reference sequence), CDR1 is LNHNV and CDR2 is YYDKDF. Taken from cysteine to phenylalanine, the CDR3 has 13 residues. Only the CDR3 part of the read is kept: 39 bases, read in frame from the first base. V is shortened by 0 bases, J by 8 bases, and the region joining them spans 7 bases. Libraries were prepared through RT-PCR. TCRdb shows the sequencer as Illumina HiSeq 2500. TCRdb took the public reads, trimmed them with fastp at Q25, ran MiXCR for clone calling and kept in-frame beta chains. Merged by CDR3 protein, the rows form single entries marked with the most common genes and DNA. Recorded for this sample are about 610,000 distinct CDR3 sequences; 13% to 15% of them occurred a single time. Jointly, the top ten make up over 8.5% of the sample.

The sequenced sample was PBMCs from blood, obtained less than 13 days after vaccination. This TCR was recovered from a man over 45 who received an inactivated influenza vaccine. Donor details come from another sample of the same person, matched by shared clones. The rearrangement joined TRBV15 to TRBJ1-4, with the D gene not clear enough to name. CDR3 region: CATSRDLEEKLFF. The nucleotides are TGTGCCACCAGCAGAGATCTGGAAGAAAAACTGTTTTTT.